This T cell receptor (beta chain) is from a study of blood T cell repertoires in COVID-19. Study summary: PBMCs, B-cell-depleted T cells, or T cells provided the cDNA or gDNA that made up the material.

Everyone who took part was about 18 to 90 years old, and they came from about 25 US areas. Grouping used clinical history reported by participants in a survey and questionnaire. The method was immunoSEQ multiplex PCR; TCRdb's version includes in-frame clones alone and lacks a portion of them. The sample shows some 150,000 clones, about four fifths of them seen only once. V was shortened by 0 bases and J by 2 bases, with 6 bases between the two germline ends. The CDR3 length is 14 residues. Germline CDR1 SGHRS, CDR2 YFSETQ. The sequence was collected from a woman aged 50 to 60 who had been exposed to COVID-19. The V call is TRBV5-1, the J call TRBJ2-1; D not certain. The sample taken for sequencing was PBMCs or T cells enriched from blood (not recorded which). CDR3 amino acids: CASSLALTYNEQFF. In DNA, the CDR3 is TGCGCCAGCAGCTTGGCCCTAACCTACAATGAGCAGTTCTTC.